Sequencing of this T cell receptor (beta chain) was carried out in a study of blood T cell repertoires in COVID-19. Trimming at V came to 4 bases and at J to 0 bases, leaving 9 bases not matched to a gene. Germline CDR1 and CDR2: LGHDT and YNNKEL (reference sequence). The CDR3 is 18 amino acids. TCRdb's copy holds only in-frame clones and misses some; the assay was immunoSEQ multiplex PCR. The sample yields a few hundred thousand clones, roughly 89% seen once. V usage is TRBV3-1 (or the pseudogene TRBV3-2) and J usage is TRBJ2-3, with 11 bases that match TRBD2. This TCR was sampled from a woman between 40 and 55 years old with COVID-19, enrolled during active disease. Specimen: peripheral blood. CDR3 sequence reads: CASSRGTSGGTSTDTQYF. The DNA for the CDR3 is TGTGCCAGCAGCCGAGGCACTAGCGGGGGCACTAGCACAGATACGCAGTATTTT.